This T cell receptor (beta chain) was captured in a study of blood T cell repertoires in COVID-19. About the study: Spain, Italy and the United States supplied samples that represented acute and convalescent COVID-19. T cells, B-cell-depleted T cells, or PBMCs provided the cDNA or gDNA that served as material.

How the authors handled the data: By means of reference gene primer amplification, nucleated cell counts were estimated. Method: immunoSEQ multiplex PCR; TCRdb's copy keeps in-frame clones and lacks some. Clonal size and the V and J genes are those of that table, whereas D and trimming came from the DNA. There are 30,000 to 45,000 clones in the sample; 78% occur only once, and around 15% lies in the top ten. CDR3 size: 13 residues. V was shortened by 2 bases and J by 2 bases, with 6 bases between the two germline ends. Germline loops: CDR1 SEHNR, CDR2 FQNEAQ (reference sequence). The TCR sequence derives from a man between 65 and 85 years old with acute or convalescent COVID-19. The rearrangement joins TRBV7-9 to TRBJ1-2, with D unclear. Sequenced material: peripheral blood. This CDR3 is CASSLTQNYGYTF. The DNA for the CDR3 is TGTGCCAGCAGCTTAACACAGAACTATGGCTACACCTTC.